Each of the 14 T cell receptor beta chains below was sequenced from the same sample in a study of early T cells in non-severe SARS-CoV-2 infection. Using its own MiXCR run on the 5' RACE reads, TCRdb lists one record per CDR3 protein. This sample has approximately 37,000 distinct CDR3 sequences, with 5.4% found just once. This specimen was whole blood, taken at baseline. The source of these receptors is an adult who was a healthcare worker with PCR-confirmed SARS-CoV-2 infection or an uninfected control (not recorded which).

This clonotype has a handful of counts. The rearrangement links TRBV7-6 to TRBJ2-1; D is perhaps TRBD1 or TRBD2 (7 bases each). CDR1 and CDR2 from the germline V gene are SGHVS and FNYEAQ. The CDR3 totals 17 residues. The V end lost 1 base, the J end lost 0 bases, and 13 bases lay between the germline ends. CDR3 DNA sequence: TGTGCCAGCAGCTTAGTAGGGGGCGGGAGCTCCTACAATGAGCAGTTCTTC. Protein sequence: CASSLVGGGSSYNEQFF.

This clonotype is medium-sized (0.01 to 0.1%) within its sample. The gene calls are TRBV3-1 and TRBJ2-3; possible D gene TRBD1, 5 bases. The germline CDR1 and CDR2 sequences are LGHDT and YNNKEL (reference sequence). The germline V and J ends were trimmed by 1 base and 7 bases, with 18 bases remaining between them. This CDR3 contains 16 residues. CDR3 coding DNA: TGTGCCAGCAGCCAAGGGTTCCAGGGTCTACCGAATACGCAGTATTTT. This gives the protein CASSQGFQGLPNTQYF.

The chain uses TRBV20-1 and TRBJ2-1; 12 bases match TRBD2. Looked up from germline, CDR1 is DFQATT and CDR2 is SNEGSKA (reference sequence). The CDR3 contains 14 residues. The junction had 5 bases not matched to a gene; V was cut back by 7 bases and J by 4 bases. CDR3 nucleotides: TGCAGTGTCCTGACTAGCGGGAGTTACAATGAGCAGTTCTTC. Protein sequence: CSVLTSGSYNEQFF.

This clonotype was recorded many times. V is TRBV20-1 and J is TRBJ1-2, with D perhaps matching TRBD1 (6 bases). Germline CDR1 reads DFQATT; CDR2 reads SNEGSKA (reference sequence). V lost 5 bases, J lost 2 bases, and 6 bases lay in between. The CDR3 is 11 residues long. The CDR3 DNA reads TGCAGTGCTGACAGGAACTATGGCTACACCTTC. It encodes CSADRNYGYTF.

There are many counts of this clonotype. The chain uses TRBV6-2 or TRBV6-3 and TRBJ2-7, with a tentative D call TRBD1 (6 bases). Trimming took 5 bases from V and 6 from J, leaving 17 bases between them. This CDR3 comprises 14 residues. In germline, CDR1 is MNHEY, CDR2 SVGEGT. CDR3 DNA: TGTGCCAGCAGTCCGGGACACCCTCTCGGCGAGCAGTACTTC. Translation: CASSPGHPLGEQYF.

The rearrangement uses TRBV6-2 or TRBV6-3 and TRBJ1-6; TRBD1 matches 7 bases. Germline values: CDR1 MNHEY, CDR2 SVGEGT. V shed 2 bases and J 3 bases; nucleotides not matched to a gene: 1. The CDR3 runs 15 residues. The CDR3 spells CASSYRDSYNSPLHF. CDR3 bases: TGTGCCAGCAGTTACCGGGACAGCTATAATTCACCCCTCCACTTT.

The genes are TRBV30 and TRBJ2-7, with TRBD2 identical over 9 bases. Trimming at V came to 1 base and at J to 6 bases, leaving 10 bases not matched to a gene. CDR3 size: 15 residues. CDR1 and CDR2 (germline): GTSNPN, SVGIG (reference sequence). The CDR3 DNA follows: TGTGCCTGGAGTGACTCAGGTCTAGCGGGATCCGAGCAGTACTTC. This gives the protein CAWSDSGLAGSEQYF.

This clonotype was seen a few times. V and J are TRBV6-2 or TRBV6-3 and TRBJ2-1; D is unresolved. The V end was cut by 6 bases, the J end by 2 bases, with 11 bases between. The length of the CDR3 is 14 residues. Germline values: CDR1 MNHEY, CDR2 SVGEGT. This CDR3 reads CASSAPGAYNEQFF. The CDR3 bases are TGTGCCAGCAGCGCTCCTGGGGCCTACAATGAGCAGTTCTTC.

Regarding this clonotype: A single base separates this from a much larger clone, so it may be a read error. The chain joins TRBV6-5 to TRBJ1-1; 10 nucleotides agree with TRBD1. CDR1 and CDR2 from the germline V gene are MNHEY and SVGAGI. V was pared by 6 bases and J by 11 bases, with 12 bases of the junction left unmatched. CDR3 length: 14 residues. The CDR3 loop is CASSAGTGAFDAFF. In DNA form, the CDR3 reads TGTGCCAGCAGCGCCGGGACAGGGGCCTTTGACGCTTTCTTT.

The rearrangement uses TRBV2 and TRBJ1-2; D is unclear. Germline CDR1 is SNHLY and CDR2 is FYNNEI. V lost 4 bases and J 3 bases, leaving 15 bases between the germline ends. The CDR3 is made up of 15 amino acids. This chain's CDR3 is CASSGGSGGDYGYTF. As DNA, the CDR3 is TGTGCCAGCAGTGGAGGCAGCGGAGGTGACTATGGCTACACCTTC.

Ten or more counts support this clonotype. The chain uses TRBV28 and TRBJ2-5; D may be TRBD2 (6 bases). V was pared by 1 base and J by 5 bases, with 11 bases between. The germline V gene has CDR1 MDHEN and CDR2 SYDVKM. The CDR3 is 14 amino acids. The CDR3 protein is CASSLLTRHETQYF. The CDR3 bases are TGTGCCAGCAGTTTATTGACTAGACACGAGACCCAGTACTTC.

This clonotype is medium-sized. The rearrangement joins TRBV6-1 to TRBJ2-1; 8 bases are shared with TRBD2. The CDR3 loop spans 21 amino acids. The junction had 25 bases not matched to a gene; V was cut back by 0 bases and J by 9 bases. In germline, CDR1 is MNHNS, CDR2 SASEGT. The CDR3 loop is CASSEALQGLRSGRRWGEQFF. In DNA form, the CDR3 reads TGTGCCAGCAGTGAAGCGCTTCAGGGTTTAAGGAGCGGGAGAAGGTGGGGTGAGCAGTTCTTC.

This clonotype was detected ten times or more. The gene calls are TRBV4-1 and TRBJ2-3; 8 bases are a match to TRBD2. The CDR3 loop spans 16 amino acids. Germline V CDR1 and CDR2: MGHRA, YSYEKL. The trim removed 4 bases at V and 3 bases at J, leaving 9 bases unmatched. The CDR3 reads CASSPLGAGGTDTQYF. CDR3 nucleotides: TGCGCCAGCAGCCCCCTAGGGGCGGGAGGAACAGATACGCAGTATTTT.

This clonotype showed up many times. Here the CDR3 DNA reads TGTGCCAGCAGTCCGTACCCAGAGGGGGCTGCTGGCTACACCTTC. This sequence encodes CASSPYPEGAAGYTF. This chain links TRBV28 with TRBJ1-2; 7 bases are shared with TRBD1. This CDR3 comprises 15 residues. The trim removed 5 bases at V and 7 bases at J, leaving 13 bases unmatched. Germline CDR1 MDHEN, CDR2 SYDVKM.